This TCR beta chain was found in a study of blood T cell repertoires in COVID-19 (dated by TCRdb to the early 2020s). Looking at the study overall: Collaborator samples came from the United States, Italy and Spain and covered acute and convalescent phases of COVID-19. The prospective study material was composed of cDNA or gDNA derived from T cells, B-cell-depleted T cells, or PBMCs. The repertoires were made available in a free public database intended to serve as a resource for research on the immune response to SARS-CoV-2. Subjects who had been exposed to COVID-19, were actively infected with it, or had recovered from it provided the deeply sampled blood TCRbeta repertoires that made up the dataset. The samples were drawn from the first 160 participants of the ongoing ImmuneRACE study and from 950 to 1,500 subjects provided by 6 global collaborators. Nearly every sample came with metadata listing a de-identified subject ID, COVID-19 status, age in years and sex. HLA class I and class II types, where available, came from metadata supplied by the sample provider rather than from assay-based typing. Findings and caveats that apply to the study as a whole: Clinical and demographic metadata were provided uncurated, with the amount varying by source and participant.

The CDR3 contains 17 residues, cysteine and phenylalanine counted. The retained sequence is limited to the CDR3, 51 bases, with the frame set at the first base. The V and J ends are trimmed by 2 bases and 0 bases, leaving 15 bases between them. Per the germline V gene, MDHEN is the CDR1 and SYDVKM is the CDR2. Collaborating institutions collected whole blood in K2EDTA tubes following their own protocols. For TCRbeta analysis, collaborators shipped samples in one of three forms: frozen whole blood, isolated PBMCs, or DNA extracted from either of those sample types. The immunoSEQ Assay, a bias-controlled multiplex PCR, was used to amplify TCRbeta CDR3 regions from genomic DNA. For the original study's pipeline: The number of nucleated cells in each sample was estimated by amplification of reference gene primers within the assay. To quantify the absolute abundance of each unique TCRbeta CDR3 rearrangement, sequence reads were collapsed and filtered. For each sample, productive Simpson clonality was calculated as the square root of Simpson's diversity index over productive rearrangements. In TCRdb, the immuneACCESS table is reduced to in-frame sequences with V and J assigned. These tables do not hold every clone; where another copy was compared, an unresolved V gene accounts for under half, and the others remain unexplained. V and J calls and clone size are copied from that table; D and trimming were computed from the DNA. Present in this sample are 40,000 to 60,000 clones, 70% to 80% of which were seen just once. Jointly, the top ten make up under 30% of the sample.

In this sample, this clone turned up a few times. There is no known antigen for this receptor. Per-base qualities were not stored, and no clone one base away is much larger. In this chain, TRBV28 is recombined with TRBJ2-3, with TRBD1 as a weak D call on 5 bases. Sample: peripheral blood. The receptor was isolated from a man in his 70s with acute or convalescent COVID-19. CDR3 reads: CASSLAGWPFSTDTQYF. The sequence in DNA is TGTGCCAGCAGTTTAGCAGGGTGGCCATTTAGCACAGATACGCAGTATTTT.